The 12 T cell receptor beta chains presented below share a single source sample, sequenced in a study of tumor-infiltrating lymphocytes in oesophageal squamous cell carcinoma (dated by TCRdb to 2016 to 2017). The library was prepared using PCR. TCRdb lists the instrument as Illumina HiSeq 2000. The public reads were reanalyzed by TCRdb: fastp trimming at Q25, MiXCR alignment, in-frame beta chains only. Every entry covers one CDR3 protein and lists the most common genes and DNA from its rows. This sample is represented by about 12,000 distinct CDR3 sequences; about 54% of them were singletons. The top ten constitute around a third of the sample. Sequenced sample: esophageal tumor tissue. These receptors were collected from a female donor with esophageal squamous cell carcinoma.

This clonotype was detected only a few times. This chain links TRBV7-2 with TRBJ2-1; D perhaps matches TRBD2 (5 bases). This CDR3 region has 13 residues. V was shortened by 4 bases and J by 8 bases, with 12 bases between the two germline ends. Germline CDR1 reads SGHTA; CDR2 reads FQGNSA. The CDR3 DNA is TGTGCCAGCAGCTCCAAGGGCGGGCATGAGCAGTTCTTC. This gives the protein CASSSKGGHEQFF. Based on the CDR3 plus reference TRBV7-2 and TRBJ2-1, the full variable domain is GAGVSQSPSNKVTEKGKDVELRCDPISGHTALYWYRQSLGQGLEFLIYFQGNSAPDKSGLPSDRFSAERTGGSVSTLTIQRTQQEDSAVYLCASSSKGGHEQFFGPGTRLTVL.

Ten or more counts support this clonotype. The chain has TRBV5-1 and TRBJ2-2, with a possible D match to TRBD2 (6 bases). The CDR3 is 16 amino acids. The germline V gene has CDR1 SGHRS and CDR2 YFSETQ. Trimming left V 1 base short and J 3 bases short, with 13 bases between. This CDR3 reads CASSLHPSEDTGELFF. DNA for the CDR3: TGCGCCAGCAGCTTGCATCCTAGCGAAGACACCGGGGAGCTGTTTTTT.

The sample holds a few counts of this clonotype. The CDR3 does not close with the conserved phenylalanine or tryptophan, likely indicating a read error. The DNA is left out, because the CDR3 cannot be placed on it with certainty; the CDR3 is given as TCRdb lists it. Here the CDR3 reads CASSLRVVSSSSAP. This chain uses TRBV7-2 with TRBJ1-1; the table's D call of TRBD1 was not tested on the DNA. Germline V CDR1 and CDR2: SGHTA, FQGNSA. The CDR3 contains 14 residues when both ends are counted.

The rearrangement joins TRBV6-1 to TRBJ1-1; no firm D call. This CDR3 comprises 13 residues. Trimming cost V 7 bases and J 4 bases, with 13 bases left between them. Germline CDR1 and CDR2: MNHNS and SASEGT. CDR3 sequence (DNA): TGTGCCAGCAAGTGGGGTTTGGGCACTGAAGCTTTCTTT. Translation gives CASKWGLGTEAFF.

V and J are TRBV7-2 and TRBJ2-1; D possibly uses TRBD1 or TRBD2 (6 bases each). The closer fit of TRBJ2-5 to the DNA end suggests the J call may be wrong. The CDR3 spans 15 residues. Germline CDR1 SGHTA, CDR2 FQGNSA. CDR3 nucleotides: TGTGCCAGCAACCAATTTCGGGGGCTTGGAGAGACCCAGTACTTC. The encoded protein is CASNQFRGLGETQYF.

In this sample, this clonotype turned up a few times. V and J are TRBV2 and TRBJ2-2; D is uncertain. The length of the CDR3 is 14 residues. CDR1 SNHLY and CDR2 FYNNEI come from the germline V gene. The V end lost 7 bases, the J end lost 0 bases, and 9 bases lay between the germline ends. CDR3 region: CASKMGTNTGELFF. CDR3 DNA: TGTGCCAGCAAAATGGGCACGAACACCGGGGAGCTGTTTTTT.

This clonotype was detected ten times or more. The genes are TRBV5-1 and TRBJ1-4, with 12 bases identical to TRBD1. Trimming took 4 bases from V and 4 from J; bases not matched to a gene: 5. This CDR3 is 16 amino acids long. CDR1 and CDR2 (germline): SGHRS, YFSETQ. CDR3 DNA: TGCGCCAGCAGCGAGGGACAGGGGGCGAGTAATGAAAAACTGTTTTTT. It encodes CASSEGQGASNEKLFF.

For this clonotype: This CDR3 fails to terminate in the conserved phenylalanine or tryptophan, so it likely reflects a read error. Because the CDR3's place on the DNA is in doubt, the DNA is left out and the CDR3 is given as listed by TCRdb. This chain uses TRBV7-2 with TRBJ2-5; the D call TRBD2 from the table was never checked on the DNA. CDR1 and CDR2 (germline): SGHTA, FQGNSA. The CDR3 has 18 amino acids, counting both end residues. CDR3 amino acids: CASSLVVAGRYNEQFFGP.

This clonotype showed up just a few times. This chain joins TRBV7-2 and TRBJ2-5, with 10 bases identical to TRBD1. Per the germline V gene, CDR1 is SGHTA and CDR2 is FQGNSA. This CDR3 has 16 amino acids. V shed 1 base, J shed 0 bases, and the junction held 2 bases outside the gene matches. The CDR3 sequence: CASSLGDRGYQETQYF. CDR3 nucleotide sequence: TGTGCCAGCAGCTTAGGGGACAGGGGATACCAAGAGACCCAGTACTTC. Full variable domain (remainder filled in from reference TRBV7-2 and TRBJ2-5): GAGVSQSPSNKVTEKGKDVELRCDPISGHTALYWYRQSLGQGLEFLIYFQGNSAPDKSGLPSDRFSAERTGGSVSTLTIQRTQQEDSAVYLCASSLGDRGYQETQYFGPGTRLLVL.

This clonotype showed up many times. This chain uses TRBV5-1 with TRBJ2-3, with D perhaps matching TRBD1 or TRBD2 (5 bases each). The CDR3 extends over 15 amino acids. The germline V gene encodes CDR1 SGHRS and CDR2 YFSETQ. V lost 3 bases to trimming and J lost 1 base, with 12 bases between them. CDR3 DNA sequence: TGCGCCAGCAGCTCGGGATTGGGGGGCACAGATACGCAGTATTTT. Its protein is CASSSGLGGTDTQYF.

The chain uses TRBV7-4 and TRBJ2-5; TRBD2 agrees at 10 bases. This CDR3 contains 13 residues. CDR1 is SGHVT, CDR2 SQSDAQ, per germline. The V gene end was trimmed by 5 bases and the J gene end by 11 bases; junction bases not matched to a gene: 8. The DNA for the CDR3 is TGTGCCAGCAGCCCTAGCGGGAGAGATGAGCAGTACTTC. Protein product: CASSPSGRDEQYF.

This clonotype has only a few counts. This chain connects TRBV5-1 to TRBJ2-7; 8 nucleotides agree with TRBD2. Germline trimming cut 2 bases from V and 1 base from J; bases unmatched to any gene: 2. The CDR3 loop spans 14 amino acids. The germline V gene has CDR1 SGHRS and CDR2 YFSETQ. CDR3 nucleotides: TGCGCCAGCAGCTTACTAGCGGAGTCCTACGAGCAGTACTTC. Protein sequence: CASSLLAESYEQYF. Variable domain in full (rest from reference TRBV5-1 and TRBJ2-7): KAGVTQTPRYLIKTRGQQVTLSCSPISGHRSVSWYQQTPGQGLQFLFEYFSETQRNKGNFPGRFSGRQFSNSRSEMNVSTLELGDSALYLCASSLLAESYEQYFGPGTRLTVT.